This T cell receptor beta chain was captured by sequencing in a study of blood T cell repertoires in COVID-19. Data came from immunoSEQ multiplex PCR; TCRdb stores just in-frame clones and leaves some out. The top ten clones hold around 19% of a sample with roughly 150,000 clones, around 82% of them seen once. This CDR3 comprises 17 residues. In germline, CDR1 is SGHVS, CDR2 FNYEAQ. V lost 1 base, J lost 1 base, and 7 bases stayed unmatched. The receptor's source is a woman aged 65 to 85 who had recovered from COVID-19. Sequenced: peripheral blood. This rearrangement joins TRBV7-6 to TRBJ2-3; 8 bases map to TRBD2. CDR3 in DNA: TGTGCCAGCAGCTTAGAGTTTCCCGGGAGGGGCACAGATACGCAGTATTTT. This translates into CASSLEFPGRGTDTQYF.